This T cell receptor (beta chain) was found in a study of blood T cells in healthy people across ages. Notes on the study in general: TCR beta diversity per million T cells fell roughly linearly with age.

CDR1 is SGDLS, CDR2 YYNGEE, per germline. The CDR3 totals 14 residues. Germline trimming cut 4 bases from V and 3 bases from J; bases unmatched to any gene: 6. The study drew donors from healthy Caucasian individuals in Russia aged roughly 6 to 90. Sample-barcoded 5' priming and a J-beta primer mix drove a second PCR of 7 to 11 cycles. From the 5' RACE reads, TCRdb called clonotypes with MiXCR, one entry per CDR3 protein. The table shows under 800,000 distinct CDR3 sequences, with approximately 21% occurring only once. Concerning this clonotype: Its antigen is unknown.

The clonotype comes from a man aged 65 to 85 in good health. The chain combines TRBV9 with TRBJ2-5; 7 bases map to TRBD1. Sequenced material: blood. As DNA, the CDR3 is TGTGCCAGCAGCCCGACACAGGGGAAAGAGACCCAGTACTTC. This encodes CASSPTQGKETQYF.